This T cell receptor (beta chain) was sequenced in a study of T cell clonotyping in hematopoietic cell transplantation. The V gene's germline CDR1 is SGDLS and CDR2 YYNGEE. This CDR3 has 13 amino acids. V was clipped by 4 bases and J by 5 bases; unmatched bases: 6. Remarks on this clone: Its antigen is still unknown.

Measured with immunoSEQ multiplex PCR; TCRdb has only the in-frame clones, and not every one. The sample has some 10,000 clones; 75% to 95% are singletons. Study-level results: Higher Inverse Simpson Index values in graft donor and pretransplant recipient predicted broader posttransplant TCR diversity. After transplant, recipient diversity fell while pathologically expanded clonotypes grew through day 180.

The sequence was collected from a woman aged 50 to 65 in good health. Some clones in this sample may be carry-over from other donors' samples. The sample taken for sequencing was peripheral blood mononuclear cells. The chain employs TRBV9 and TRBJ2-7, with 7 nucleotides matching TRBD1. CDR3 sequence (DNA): TGTGCCAGCAGCCAGACGACAGGGAACGAGCAGTACTTC. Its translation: CASSQTTGNEQYF.